This T cell receptor beta chain was observed in a study of Graves' ophthalmopathy and Graves' hyperthyroidism (dated by TCRdb to the late 2010s). In the study overall: Peripheral blood was collected at initial diagnosis, before any treatment. The approximately 95 discovery patients were divided at random into training and test sets in a 7:3 ratio. To explore V-J signatures distinguishing ophthalmopathy from hyperthyroidism, a discovery set of about a hundred patients (about 44 ophthalmopathy, around 55 stable hyperthyroidism) was enrolled. The independent validation cohort included approximately 19 hyperthyroidism patients plus 17 patients who later progressed from hyperthyroidism to ophthalmopathy. Following sample collection, hyperthyroidism patients were given methimazole at a starting dose of 30 mg daily, and ophthalmopathy patients were given high-dose intravenous methylprednisolone. In total, under 150 blood samples were TCR-sequenced: 40 to 45 ophthalmopathy, 80 or so hyperthyroidism and roughly 17 hyperthyroidism-to-ophthalmopathy patients. To tell Graves' ophthalmopathy apart from Graves' hyperthyroidism, and to predict which patients would progress to ophthalmopathy, the study relied on TCR beta repertoire signatures. In roughly 6 hyperthyroidism patients, the T-cell repertoire of thyroid tissue was compared with the T-cell repertoire of blood.

A remark on this clonotype: There is no known antigen for this receptor. This could be a read error, since a much larger clone is one nucleotide away.

What the work shows at the level of the full study, not this receptor alone: Most expanded thyroid clonotypes with frequency above 0.001 were also detected in blood, suggesting blood repertoires may reflect the thyroid immune response. Ophthalmopathy was separated from stable hyperthyroidism by the 13-signature model with about 90% sensitivity and about 81% specificity in cross-validation and with 80%/75% in the test set. In validation, the model predicted ophthalmopathy progression with more than 55% sensitivity and about 73% specificity; 12 predicted patients were CT-confirmed with GO in a median of approximately 6.2 months. No statistical method was used to set the sample size in advance, and the investigators knew which group each participant was assigned to.

The germline V gene sets CDR1 to SGHTA and CDR2 to FQGNSA. V loses 4 bases of germline sequence and J loses 11 bases, and the interval between the two ends is 17 bases. From cysteine to phenylalanine, the CDR3 is 13 amino acids long. Of all the DNA, just the CDR3 is kept, 39 bases in frame from base 1. Hyperthyroidism was considered stable if no progression to ophthalmopathy occurred within 18 months of follow-up. Hyperthyroidism patients were newly diagnosed, were aged 18 to 65 years, and had a disease duration under 2 months. Patients with other autoimmune diseases, uncontrolled infections, pregnancy or lactation were excluded. Clinical symptoms, serum thyroxine, TRAb, thyroid ultrasound and orbital computed tomography formed the basis of the diagnosis. Ficoll-Paque density gradient centrifugation was used to isolate PBMCs from approximately 10 ml of fresh peripheral blood. Total RNA was extracted using Trizol reagent, and RNA quality was checked on an Agilent 2100 Bioanalyzer.

TCR beta CDR3 regions were amplified from RNA transcripts for repertoire sequencing. A first-round RT-PCR used HTBI primers with the Qiagen OneStep RT-PCR kit, followed by a second-round multiplex PCR, size selection and purification. Sequencing of the libraries was carried out on an Illumina HiSeq2000 in paired-end mode with 100 bp reads. The authors' analysis ran thus. Reads were processed with SOAPnuke, discarding reads with adapters, uncalled bases, mean Phred below 15, or no exact constant-primer or identifier match. COPE v1.2.5 was used to merge high-quality paired reads. Each unique nucleotide sequence was treated as a clonotype, and MiTCR v1.1 was used to align the clonotypes to the IMGT TRB V, D and J references. The analysis was limited to V-J combinations with a frequency above 0.0001, which together covered around 99% of the repertoires. For each V-J combination, a TCR clonal expansion and chaos score was defined as the ratio of F50 clonal expansion to chaos observed in the TCRdist matrix. Welch's t-statistics and random forest were used to reduce the features to 10 to 15 V-J combinations, which were then used as input to a naive Bayes classifier. Thyroid-blood repertoire similarity was quantified with the Morisita-Horn index. TCRdb trimmed public reads at Q25 via fastp, called clones via MiXCR and kept in-frame beta chains. Each CDR3 protein gets just one entry, which takes the most common genes and DNA from the rows behind it. The V and J calls were not made by the authors but by TCRdb's processing. A total of 600,000 to 650,000 distinct CDR3 sequences appear in this sample, 20% to 25% of them only once. More than 5.5% of the sample is taken by the ten largest.

The chain joins TRBV7-2 to TRBJ1-1; TRBD1 is a possible D gene, resting on 5 matching bases. The sample taken for sequencing was peripheral blood. The source is a woman aged 18-35 years with stable Graves' hyperthyroidism. Some clones in this sample may be carry-over from other donors' samples. Donor details come from another sample of the same person, matched by shared clones. The CDR3 protein is CASSWDQDGDAFF. In nucleotide form, the sequence is TGTGCCAGCAGCTGGGACCAGGACGGAGACGCTTTCTTT.